The 7 T cell receptor beta chains in this list originate from one sample, sequenced in a study of graft-versus-host responses after intestinal transplantation. Antigens of these TCRs are unknown. TCRdb's copy holds only in-frame clones and misses some; the assay was immunoSEQ multiplex PCR. This table holds fewer than 80,000 clones, approximately 90% found once. The sample in question was unstimulated CD8+ T cells sorted from spleen or lymph node cells, obtained before transplant. The receptors shown here come from a human donor who was the organ donor for an intestinal transplant.

This chain uses TRBV28 with TRBJ2-3; D gene uncertain. The CDR3 totals 13 residues. The V end lost 6 bases, the J end lost 0 bases, and 7 bases lay between the germline ends. Per germline, CDR1 MDHEN and CDR2 SYDVKM. The chain's CDR3 is CASSLRSTDTQYF. CDR3 sequence (DNA): TGTGCCAGCAGCCTCCGGAGCACAGATACGCAGTATTTT.

V is TRBV25-1 and J is TRBJ2-1; 14 bases agree with TRBD2. The CDR3 is 18 residues long. Trimming cost V 3 bases and J 5 bases; bases outside gene matches: 9. CDR1 is MGHDK and CDR2 is SYGVNS in the germline V gene. CDR3 amino acids: CASSEEGTSGSPHNEQFF. CDR3 sequence (DNA): TGTGCCAGCAGTGAGGAGGGGACTAGCGGGAGTCCCCACAATGAGCAGTTCTTC.

There are a few counts of this clone. The V call is TRBV9, the J call TRBJ2-1; possible D gene TRBD2, 5 bases. Germline CDR1 is SGDLS and CDR2 is YYNGEE. Trimming removed 3 bases from V and 2 bases from J, with 12 bases in between. The length of the CDR3 is 15 residues. The chain's CDR3 is CASSDDGIPYNEQFF. The DNA for the CDR3 is TGTGCCAGCAGCGACGACGGGATACCCTACAATGAGCAGTTCTTC.

The chain couples TRBV2 to TRBJ2-2, with 11 positions matching TRBD2. CDR1 and CDR2 (germline): SNHLY, FYNNEI. The J segment lost 10 bases and the V segment lost 8 bases, leaving 9 bases of the junction unmatched. The CDR3 has 14 amino acids. CDR3 loop: CASEVLAGGEELFF. The CDR3 DNA reads TGTGCCAGCGAAGTCCTAGCGGGAGGAGAGGAGCTGTTTTTT. Variable domain in full (rest from reference TRBV2 and TRBJ2-2): EPEVTQTPSHQVTQMGQEVILRCVPISNHLYFYWYRQILGQKVEFLVSFYNNEISEKSEIFDDQFSVERPDGSNFTLKIRSTKLEDSAMYFCASEVLAGGEELFFGEGSRLTVL.

The count of this clone is one. This rearrangement joins TRBV28 to TRBJ1-2; no reliable D call. CDR1 MDHEN and CDR2 SYDVKM come from the germline V gene. The CDR3 length is 12 residues. V was clipped by 6 bases and J by 5 bases, with 10 bases between them. CDR3 sequence reads: CASSTQIYGYTF. The DNA for the CDR3 is TGTGCCAGCAGCACACAGATTTATGGCTACACCTTC.

This sequence joins TRBV18 and TRBJ1-5; 9 bases map to TRBD1. Germline V gene data show CDR1 as KGHSH and CDR2 as LQKENI. CDR3 length: 20 residues. J lost 1 base, V lost 0 bases, and 13 bases had no gene match. CDR3 in amino acids: CASSPPPGQGGRRSNQPQHF. The CDR3 bases are TGTGCCAGCTCACCACCACCGGGACAGGGAGGCCGTAGGAGCAATCAGCCCCAGCATTTT.

J is TRBJ2-5 and V is TRBV6-1; D possibly corresponds to TRBD2 (5 bases). Germline loops: CDR1 MNHNS, CDR2 SASEGT. The V and J ends lost 4 bases and 3 bases respectively, with 18 bases between them. This CDR3 region has 16 residues. This CDR3 reads CASSAYEGAIEETQYF. The CDR3 DNA is TGTGCCAGCAGTGCCTACGAGGGAGCGATTGAAGAGACCCAGTACTTC.